The rows below give T cell receptor beta chains drawn from one sample of a study of regulatory T cells in long-lasting Graves disease. TCRdb re-analysed the multiplex PCR reads in MiXCR, keeping a single row per CDR3 protein. Among a few hundred thousand distinct CDR3 sequences listed, 21% were seen once. Source: peripheral blood mononuclear cells (PBMCs), taken when the disease was refractory, from a patient treated with antithyroid drugs. The origin of the receptors is a female donor with Graves disease. Both conserved end residues are part of each CDR3. Each record gives: V gene, J gene, D gene, clone size, CDR3 DNA, CDR3 protein. The D gene is left open where the match is weak. The size of a clone is reported for some rows only, either as once, few or many, or as a class for expanded clones.

TRBV7-9,TRBJ1-1,NA,NA,TGTGCCAGCAGCTTAGCGGGAGGGGTGCGGAAAACTGAAGCTTTCTTT,CASSLAGGVRKTEAFF
TRBV30,TRBJ1-1,NA,NA,TGTGCCTGGAGGTTAGGAATGAACACTGAAGCTTTCTTT,CAWRLGMNTEAFF
TRBV5-5,TRBJ2-5,NA,few,TGTGCCAGCAGCTTCGGCTTTACCCAGTACTTC,CASSFGFTQYF
TRBV27,TRBJ2-5,NA,many,TGTGCCAGTCAGCAGGGGAACCAAGAGACCCAGTACTTC,CASQQGNQETQYF
TRBV4-1,TRBJ2-7,TRBD2,few,TGCGCCAGCAGCCAAGATAGGGCTAGCGGCCACTACGAGCAGTACTTC,CASSQDRASGHYEQYF
TRBV5-1,TRBJ1-1,TRBD1,few,TGCGCCAGCAGCCGAGACCTCAACAGGGGTGCTGAAGCTTTCTTT,CASSRDLNRGAEAFF
TRBV20-1,TRBJ1-5,NA,NA,TGCAGTGCTTGGGACGGGCTCAAAAATCAGCCCCAGCATTTT,CSAWDGLKNQPQHF
TRBV12-3/TRBV12-4,TRBJ1-4,NA,NA,TGTGCCAGCAGTCCACGGGACACCATTAATGAAAAACTGTTTTTT,CASSPRDTINEKLFF
TRBV27,TRBJ2-2,TRBD2,NA,TGTGCCAGCAGTGCCGGACTAGCTGCCGGGGAGCTGTTTTTT,CASSAGLAAGELFF
TRBV19,TRBJ2-2,NA,few,TGTGCCAGTGCCCTAGGGGGAAGGACCGGGGAGCTGTTTTTT,CASALGGRTGELFF
TRBV15,TRBJ2-3,NA,NA,TGTGCCACCAGCAGACCTCTGGCAGATACGCAGTATTTT,CATSRPLADTQYF
TRBV29-1,TRBJ1-4,NA,NA,TGCAGCGTTGAGTTTTTGGGGGCGGCTAATGAAAAACTGTTTTTT,CSVEFLGAANEKLFF
TRBV2,TRBJ2-1,TRBD2,NA,TGTGCCAATATGGGGACTAGCAGCCACAATGAGCAGTTCTTC,CANMGTSSHNEQFF
TRBV4-1,TRBJ1-3,TRBD1,NA,TGCGCCAGCAGCCAGCTTCCGGGACAGGGGACTCTTGGGAACACCATATATTTT,CASSQLPGQGTLGNTIYF
TRBV7-9,TRBJ2-3,NA,NA,TGTGCCAGCAGCTTGTTTTCATCCCGCACAGATACGCAGTATTTT,CASSLFSSRTDTQYF
TRBV2,TRBJ1-6,NA,many,TGTGCCAGCAGTGAAGATGACAGGCTGGCCCTCCACTTT,CASSEDDRLALHF
TRBV15,TRBJ1-5,NA,few,TGTGCCACCAGCAGAGATGGACGGGAGACAGGCGGGGGGCAGCCCCAGCATTTT,CATSRDGRETGGGQPQHF
TRBV2,TRBJ1-2,TRBD1,many,TGTGCCAGCAGTGAAGGGGACAGGACCTATGGCTACACCTTC,CASSEGDRTYGYTF
TRBV6-1,TRBJ2-2,TRBD2,few,TGTGCCAGCAGGCCCACTAGCGGGAGCACCACCGGGGAGCTGTTTTTT,CASRPTSGSTTGELFF
TRBV20-1,TRBJ1-4,NA,few,TGCAGTGCTAGAGTTGGAGGGGGAGAAACTAATGAAAAACTGTTTTTT,CSARVGGGETNEKLFF
TRBV20-1,TRBJ2-1,NA,NA,TGCAGTGTTCCCGCCGGCCGCGTGGGGGTCTTC,CSVPAGRVGVF
TRBV19,TRBJ2-3,NA,NA,TGTGCCAGTAGCCTCAGTGGAGGGAAGGGGGATACGCAGTATTTT,CASSLSGGKGDTQYF
TRBV5-6,TRBJ1-3,NA,NA,TGTGCCAGCAGCTTGGCATCCCGCTCTGGAAACACCATATATTTT,CASSLASRSGNTIYF
TRBV3-1,TRBJ1-6,TRBD1,many,TGTGCCAGCAGCCATGGCAGGGGGAATTCACCCCTCCACTTT,CASSHGRGNSPLHF
TRBV29-1,TRBJ2-3,TRBD2,NA,TGCAGCGTTGAACGAAGTAGCGGGGATATTATTGATACGCAGTATTTT,CSVERSSGDIIDTQYF
TRBV6-1,TRBJ2-5,NA,many,TGTGCCAGCAGTGAGCGCCGGGACACCAAGACCCAGTACTTC,CASSERRDTKTQYF
TRBV4-2,TRBJ2-7,TRBD2,few,TGTGCCAGCAGCCAAGATGCTAGCGGGGCCTCCTACGAGCAGTACTTC,CASSQDASGASYEQYF
TRBV6-5,TRBJ1-5,NA,NA,TGTGCCAGCAGTTACCTGGCAGGGGCGAATCAGCCCCAGCATTTT,CASSYLAGANQPQHF
TRBV19,TRBJ2-2,NA,few,TGTGCCAGTAGTATGACCCCCGGGTTGGGCATCGCCGGGGAGCTGTTTTTT,CASSMTPGLGIAGELFF
TRBV11-2,TRBJ2-1,TRBD1,NA,TGTGCCAGCATATGGTCCAGGGGGCCGAGTGGTGAGCAGTTCTTC,CASIWSRGPSGEQFF
TRBV7-3,TRBJ2-2,NA,few,TGTGCCAGCAGCTTAGGGCAGCCCACCGGGGAGCTGTTTTTT,CASSLGQPTGELFF
TRBV28,TRBJ2-5,NA,many,TGTGCCAGCAGTTTTTTGGGGGGAAGTAAAGAGACCCAGTACTTC,CASSFLGGSKETQYF